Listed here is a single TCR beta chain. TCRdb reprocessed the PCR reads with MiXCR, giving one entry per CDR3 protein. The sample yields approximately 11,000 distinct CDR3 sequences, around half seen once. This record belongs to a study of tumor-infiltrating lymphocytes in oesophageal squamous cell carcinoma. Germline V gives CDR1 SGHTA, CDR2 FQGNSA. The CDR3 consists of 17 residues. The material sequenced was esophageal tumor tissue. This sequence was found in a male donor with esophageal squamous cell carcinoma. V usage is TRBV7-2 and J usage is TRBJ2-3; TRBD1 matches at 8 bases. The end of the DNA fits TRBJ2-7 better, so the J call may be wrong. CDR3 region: CASSLVPGGNMGYEQYF. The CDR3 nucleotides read TGTGCCAGCAGCTTAGTTCCAGGGGGCAATATGGGCTACGAGCAGTACTTC.